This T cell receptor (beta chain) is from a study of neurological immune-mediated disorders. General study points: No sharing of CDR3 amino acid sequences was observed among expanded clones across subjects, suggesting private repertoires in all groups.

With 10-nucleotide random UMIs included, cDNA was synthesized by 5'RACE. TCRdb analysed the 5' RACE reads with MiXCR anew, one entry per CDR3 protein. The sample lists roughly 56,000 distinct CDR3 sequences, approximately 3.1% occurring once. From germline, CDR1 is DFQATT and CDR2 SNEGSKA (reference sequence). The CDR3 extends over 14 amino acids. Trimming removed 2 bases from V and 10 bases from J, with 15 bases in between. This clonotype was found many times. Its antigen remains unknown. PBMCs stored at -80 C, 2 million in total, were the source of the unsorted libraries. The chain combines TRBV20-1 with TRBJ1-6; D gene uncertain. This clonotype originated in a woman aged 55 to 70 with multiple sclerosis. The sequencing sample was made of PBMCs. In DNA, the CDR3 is TGCAGTGCTAGACCCTCGGACCGGCGCTCACCCCTCCACTTT. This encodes CSARPSDRRSPLHF.